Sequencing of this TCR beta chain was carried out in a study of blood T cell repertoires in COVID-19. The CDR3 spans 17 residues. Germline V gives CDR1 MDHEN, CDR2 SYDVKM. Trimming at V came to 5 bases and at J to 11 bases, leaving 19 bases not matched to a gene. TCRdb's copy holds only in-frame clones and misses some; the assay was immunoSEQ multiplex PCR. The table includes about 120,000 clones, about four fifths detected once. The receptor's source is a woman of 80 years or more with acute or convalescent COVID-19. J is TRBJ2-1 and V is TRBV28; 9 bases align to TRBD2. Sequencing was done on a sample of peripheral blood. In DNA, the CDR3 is TGTGCCAGCAGTCCTCGAGGGGCGGGACTAGCAGGTAGGAAGCAGTTCTTC. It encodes CASSPRGAGLAGRKQFF.